The 18 T cell receptor beta chains in this list originate from one sample, sequenced in a study of vaccination effects on CD4 cells after COVID-19. Expansion of antigen-specific CD4+ T cells with viral peptide pools was carried out by the ViraFEST assay before sequencing. When around nine days of culture had elapsed, CD4+ T cells were isolated. According to PCR results, the person was infected with SARS-CoV-2 between March and December 2020. The method was immunoSEQ multiplex PCR; TCRdb's version includes in-frame clones alone and lacks a portion of them. The table has about 33,000 clones, around 70% seen once. Their recognized antigens are unknown. This specimen consisted of CD4+ T cells from PBMCs cultured with HCoV-NL63 spike peptides, obtained before COVID-19 vaccination. Receptors were obtained from a human donor who had a prior SARS-CoV-2 infection.

V and J are TRBV19 and TRBJ1-1; no definite D call. Germline CDR1 is LNHDA and CDR2 is SQIVND (reference sequence). The V end was cut by 5 bases, the J end by 7 bases, with 14 bases between. This CDR3 is 13 amino acids long. CDR3 protein: CASSATGIGEAFF. The CDR3 nucleotides are TGTGCCAGTAGTGCGACTGGTATAGGTGAAGCTTTCTTT.

This rearrangement joins TRBV6-1 to TRBJ2-1, with 8 bases fitting TRBD2. The CDR3 consists of 15 residues. Trimming at V came to 0 bases and at J to 4 bases, leaving 2 bases not matched to a gene. Germline CDR1 MNHNS, CDR2 SASEGT. The CDR3 sequence is CASSEASGGYNEQFF. CDR3 coding DNA: TGTGCCAGCAGTGAAGCAAGCGGGGGATACAATGAGCAGTTCTTC.

This clone was observed a handful of times. V and J are TRBV3-1 (or the pseudogene TRBV3-2) and TRBJ2-1, with TRBD2 identical over 14 bases. The CDR3 spans 16 residues. Germline trimming cut 0 bases from V and 14 bases from J; bases unmatched to any gene: 9. CDR1 is LGHDT, CDR2 YNNKEL, per germline (reference sequence). The chain's CDR3 is CASSQDFFGTSGSKFF. The CDR3 DNA follows: TGTGCCAGCAGCCAAGATTTTTTCGGGACTAGCGGGAGTAAGTTCTTC.

The chain joins TRBV29-1 to TRBJ1-4; D might be TRBD1 (5 bases). V gave up 3 bases and J gave up 7 bases, with 15 bases separating them. CDR1 SQVTM and CDR2 ANQGSEA come from the germline V gene. This CDR3 has 14 residues. The DNA of the CDR3 is TGCAGCGTTGATGACTTGGGGACGGGTGAAAAACTGTTTTTT. As protein: CSVDDLGTGEKLFF.

The chain links TRBV5-4 to TRBJ2-7; the match to TRBD2 covers 10 bases. Germline V gene lookup returns CDR1 SGHNT and CDR2 YYREEE (reference sequence). Losses at the gene ends were 4 bases for V and 2 bases for J; bases not matched to a gene: 9. The CDR3 runs to 16 residues. CDR3 DNA sequence: TGTGCCAGCAGCCCGGGAGCGGGGGGGTTAGCCTACGAGCAGTACTTC. This encodes CASSPGAGGLAYEQYF. Full variable domain (remainder filled in from reference TRBV5-4 and TRBJ2-7): ETGVTQSPTHLIKTRGQQVTLRCSSQSGHNTVSWYQQALGQGPQFIFQYYREEENGRGNFPPRFSGLQFPNYSSELNVNALELDDSALYLCASSPGAGGLAYEQYFGPGTRLTVT.

This clone was recorded only once. The rearrangement uses TRBV5-1 and TRBJ1-4; D is ambiguous. This CDR3 is 14 amino acids long. The germline gives CDR1 SGHRS, CDR2 YFSETQ. V lost 0 bases to trimming and J lost 1 base, with 4 bases between them. CDR3 protein: CASSLVGTNEKLFF. The CDR3 DNA reads TGCGCCAGCAGCTTGGTGGGAACTAATGAAAAACTGTTTTTT.

V is TRBV2 and J is TRBJ2-6; no firm D call. The CDR3 loop spans 15 amino acids. The V end was cut by 2 bases, the J end by 2 bases, with 7 bases between. Per the germline V gene, CDR1 is SNHLY and CDR2 is FYNNEI. The CDR3, as DNA: TGTGCCAGCAGTGAAAGCCAAACTGGGGCCAACGTCCTGACTTTC. Amino acids: CASSESQTGANVLTF.

The chain links TRBV24-1 to TRBJ2-1; possibly TRBD2 for D (6 bases). The V end was cut by 5 bases, the J end by 0 bases, with 13 bases between. CDR1 KGHDR and CDR2 SFDVKD come from the germline V gene. This CDR3 has 16 amino acids. CDR3 bases: TGTGCCACCAGTGGCGACTCGGGGGTCTCCTACAATGAGCAGTTCTTC. Residues: CATSGDSGVSYNEQFF.

The chain has TRBV6-2 or TRBV6-3 and TRBJ2-7; D unclear. This CDR3 region has 13 residues. V lost 5 bases to trimming and J lost 2 bases, with 10 bases between them. Germline loops: CDR1 MNHEY, CDR2 SVGEGT. The CDR3 DNA reads TGTGCCAGCAGTACTCGCGTCGCCTACGAGCAGTACTTC. Protein product: CASSTRVAYEQYF.

A few counts support this clone. The gene calls are TRBV4-2 and TRBJ2-2; TRBD2 aligns across 12 bases. Losses at the gene ends were 5 bases for V and 8 bases for J; bases not matched to a gene: 6. Germline V gene lookup returns CDR1 LGHNA and CDR2 YNFKEQ. CDR3 length: 15 amino acids. The CDR3, as DNA: TGTGCCAGCAGCGATCGACTAGCGGGGGCTGGGGAGCTGTTTTTT. Translation: CASSDRLAGAGELFF.

The chain's CDR3 is CASSLELKETQYF. CDR3 DNA: TGTGCCAGCAGCTTGGAGTTAAAAGAGACCCAGTACTTC. The chain is built from TRBV5-6 and TRBJ2-5; D is unclear. The CDR3 totals 13 residues. The V gene lost 0 bases and the J gene lost 3 bases, with 6 bases spanning the gap. Per the germline V gene, CDR1 is SGHDT and CDR2 is YYEEEE.

The genes are TRBV7-2 and TRBJ2-3, with TRBD2 identical over 10 bases. J gave up 5 bases and V 5 bases, and 10 bases lay outside the gene matches. CDR3 length: 16 residues. Germline V CDR1 and CDR2: SGHTA, FQGNSA. The CDR3 DNA follows: TGTGCCAGCAGCGGGCGAGCTAGCGGGAGTCGAGATACGCAGTATTTT. This gives the protein CASSGRASGSRDTQYF.

The chain has TRBV19 and TRBJ1-5; 8 nucleotides match TRBD1. V lost 3 bases, J lost 5 bases, and 3 bases stayed unmatched. Germline V lookup: CDR1 LNHDA, CDR2 SQIVND (reference sequence). This CDR3 has 14 residues. The DNA of the CDR3 is TGTGCCAGTAGTATTTCAGGGGGCGATCAGCCCCAGCATTTT. Translated, it gives CASSISGGDQPQHF.

The rearrangement links TRBV7-2 to TRBJ1-1; TRBD1 is a possible D gene (6 bases). V lost 1 base and J 9 bases, leaving 9 bases between the germline ends. There are 12 residues in the CDR3. Germline assignment: CDR1 SGHTA and CDR2 FQGNSA. The DNA for the CDR3 is TGTGCCAGCAGCTTAGAAGACAGGAAAGCTTTCTTT. This codes for CASSLEDRKAFF.

This sequence joins TRBV30 and TRBJ2-5, with D possibly matching TRBD2 (6 bases). This CDR3 has 15 residues. With 0 bases removed from V and 5 bases from J, the gap between germline ends came to 16 bases. CDR1 is GTSNPN, CDR2 SVGIG, per germline (reference sequence). The DNA of the CDR3 is TGTGCCTGGAGTGTACTAAGCGGGCCTGACGAGACCCAGTACTTC. Translated: CAWSVLSGPDETQYF. Full variable domain (remainder filled in from reference TRBV30 and TRBJ2-5): SQTIHQWPATLVQPVGSPLSLECTVEGTSNPNLYWYRQAAGRGLQLLFYSVGIGQISSEVPQNLSASRPQDRQFILSSKKLLLSDSGFYLCAWSVLSGPDETQYFGPGTRLLVL.

The chain combines TRBV4-2 with TRBJ2-5; 13 bases match TRBD2. V was clipped by 3 bases and J by 4 bases; unmatched bases: 8. This CDR3 is built from 17 residues. Germline V CDR1 and CDR2: LGHNA, YNFKEQ. This chain's CDR3 is CASSQALGTSGTETQYF. CDR3 DNA: TGTGCCAGCAGCCAGGCCCTCGGGACTAGCGGGACAGAGACCCAGTACTTC.

The V gene is TRBV15, the J gene TRBJ2-3, with TRBD1 matching 7 bases. Germline CDR1 reads LNHNV; CDR2 reads YYDKDF (reference sequence). The V and J ends lost 4 bases and 2 bases, in that order; junction bases with no gene match: 6. The CDR3 runs 15 residues. The CDR3 loop reads CATSKGQDSTDTQYF. The CDR3 DNA is TGTGCCACCAGCAAAGGACAGGACTCCACAGATACGCAGTATTTT.

The sample holds one count of this clone. The rearrangement links TRBV11-2 to TRBJ1-4; D not resolved. The V end was cut by 5 bases, the J end by 6 bases, with 10 bases between. The CDR3 sequence is 13 residues long. The germline gives CDR1 SGHAT, CDR2 FQNNGV. The chain's CDR3 is CASSIPGDEKLFF. The CDR3 DNA is TGTGCCAGCAGCATTCCGGGCGATGAAAAACTGTTTTTT.